A selection of T cell receptor beta chains follows, all from one sample in a study of T-cell reconstitution after alpha-beta-depleted transplantation in children. TCRdb ran MiXCR on the PCR reads and lists one entry per CDR3 protein. The sample records hundreds of thousands of distinct CDR3 sequences, around 15% being singletons. The sample in question was PBMCs, mostly from graft donor cells, obtained 360 days after TCRalphabeta/CD19-depleted stem cell transplant. The receptors shown here come from a male patient between 2 and 10 years old who had a stem cell transplant for acute lymphoblastic leukemia, so the T cells may come from the graft donor. Each CDR3 is given with its conserved first and last residue. D genes are given only for firm matches. The listing skips clone size in some rows; elsewhere it reads once, few, many or a size class.

CDR3 protein | CDR3 DNA | D gene | J gene | V gene | clone size
CRRAGYSSYEQYF | TGTAGAAGGGCGGGGTATAGCTCCTACGAGCAGTACTTC | . | TRBJ2-7 | TRBV7-7 | many
CASSDRQGHLLSYEQYF | TGCGCCAGCAGCGACAGACAGGGCCACCTACTTTCCTACGAGCAGTACTTC | TRBD1 | TRBJ2-7 | TRBV5-1 | .
CSVVAGVYNEQFF | TGCAGCGTTGTAGCGGGAGTGTACAATGAGCAGTTCTTC | TRBD2 | TRBJ2-1 | TRBV29-1 | many
CASSGGLAGDEQYF | TGTGCCAGCAGCGGGGGACTAGCGGGAGACGAGCAGTACTTC | TRBD2 | TRBJ2-7 | TRBV9 | .
CASSHPRTGQVEQYF | TGTGCCAGCAGCCACCCTCGGACAGGGCAGGTAGAGCAGTACTTC | TRBD1 | TRBJ2-7 | TRBV28 | many
CSAARQGWSDTQYF | TGCAGTGCTGCCAGACAGGGGTGGTCAGATACGCAGTATTTT | TRBD1 | TRBJ2-3 | TRBV20-1 | .
CASSPPQSYFTDTQYF | TGTGCCAGCTCACCACCTCAGTCCTACTTCACAGATACGCAGTATTTT | . | TRBJ2-3 | TRBV18 | few
CASSFGKRLSWATGELFF | TGTGCCAGCAGTTTCGGCAAGCGCCTGAGTTGGGCGACCGGGGAGCTGTTTTTT | . | TRBJ2-2 | TRBV28 | once
CASRTAIMNTEAFF | TGCGCCAGTCGGACAGCCATCATGAACACTGAAGCTTTCTTT | . | TRBJ1-1 | TRBV5-1 | few
CAISALGTDTQYF | TGTGCCATCAGCGCTTTGGGCACAGATACGCAGTATTTT | . | TRBJ2-3 | TRBV10-3 | few
CASRRGSAWADTQYF | TGTGCCAGCAGACGGGGTTCAGCCTGGGCGGATACGCAGTATTTT | . | TRBJ2-3 | TRBV10-3 | .
CASSFGGLINTGELFF | TGTGCCAGCAGTTTCGGGGGACTGATAAACACCGGGGAGCTGTTTTTT | . | TRBJ2-2 | TRBV28 | few
CASSVAVATSYNEQFF | TGTGCCAGCAGCGTAGCTGTGGCGACTAGCTACAATGAGCAGTTCTTC | . | TRBJ2-1 | TRBV9 | few
CSATGTGVEQYF | TGCAGCGCCACCGGGACAGGGGTCGAGCAGTACTTC | TRBD1 | TRBJ2-7 | TRBV29-1 | few
CASTSLGVSYNEQFF | TGTGCCAGCACCTCCTTGGGGGTTTCCTACAATGAGCAGTTCTTC | . | TRBJ2-1 | TRBV28 | few
CASSLDGHRDIQYF | TGTGCCAGCAGCTTAGATGGACACAGGGACATTCAGTACTTC | . | TRBJ2-4 | TRBV7-9 | few
CSARDPAGSSREQYF | TGCAGTGCTAGAGATCCCGCGGGCTCCTCCCGTGAGCAGTACTTC | . | TRBJ2-7 | TRBV20-1 | .
CASSPGQGLYEQYF | TGCGCCAGCAGCCCGGGACAGGGCTTATACGAGCAGTACTTC | TRBD1 | TRBJ2-7 | TRBV5-1 | .
CASRRTSGNTIYF | TGTGCCAGCAGGAGGACCTCTGGAAACACCATATATTTT | . | TRBJ1-3 | TRBV12-3/TRBV12-4 | .
CASSSRDGYDYEQYF | TGTGCCAGCAGCTCACGAGACGGATACGACTACGAGCAGTACTTC | . | TRBJ2-7 | TRBV3-1 | .